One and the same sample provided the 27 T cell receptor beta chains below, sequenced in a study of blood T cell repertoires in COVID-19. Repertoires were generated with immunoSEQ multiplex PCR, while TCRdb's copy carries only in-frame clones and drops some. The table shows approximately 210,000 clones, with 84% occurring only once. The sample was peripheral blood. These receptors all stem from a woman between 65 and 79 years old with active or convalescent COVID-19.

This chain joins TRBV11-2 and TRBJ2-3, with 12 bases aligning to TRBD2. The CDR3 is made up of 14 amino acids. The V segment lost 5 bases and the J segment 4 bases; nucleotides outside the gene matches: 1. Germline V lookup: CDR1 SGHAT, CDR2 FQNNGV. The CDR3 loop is CASSRLAGADTQYF. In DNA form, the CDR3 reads TGTGCCAGCAGCCGACTAGCGGGAGCAGATACGCAGTATTTT.

CDR3 DNA sequence: TGTGCCAGCAGTCCCCAGGGGGGTTACACTGAAGCTTTCTTT. Its protein product is CASSPQGGYTEAFF. V is TRBV28 and J is TRBJ1-1; 7 nucleotides match TRBD1. The germline gives CDR1 MDHEN, CDR2 SYDVKM. The CDR3 loop spans 14 amino acids. V dropped 5 bases and J dropped 3; count of bases not matched to a gene: 6.

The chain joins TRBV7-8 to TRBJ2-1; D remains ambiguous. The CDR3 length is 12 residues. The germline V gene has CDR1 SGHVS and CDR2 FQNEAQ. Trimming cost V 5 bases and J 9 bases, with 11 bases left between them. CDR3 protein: CASSHSGFEQFF. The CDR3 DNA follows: TGTGCCAGCAGCCACTCAGGCTTTGAGCAGTTCTTC.

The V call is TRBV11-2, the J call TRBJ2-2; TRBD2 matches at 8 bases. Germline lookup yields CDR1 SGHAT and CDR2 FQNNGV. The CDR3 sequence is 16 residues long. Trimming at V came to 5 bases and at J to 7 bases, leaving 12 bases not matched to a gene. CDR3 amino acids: CASSPPGGPGSGELFF. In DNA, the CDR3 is TGTGCCAGCAGCCCGCCGGGGGGGCCCGGGAGCGGGGAGCTGTTTTTT.

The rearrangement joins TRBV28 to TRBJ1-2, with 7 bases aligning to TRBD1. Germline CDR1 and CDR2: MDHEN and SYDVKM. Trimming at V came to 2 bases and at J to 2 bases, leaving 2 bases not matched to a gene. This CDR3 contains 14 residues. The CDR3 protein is CASSLDRVNYGYTF. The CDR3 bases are TGTGCCAGCAGTTTAGACAGGGTAAACTATGGCTACACCTTC.

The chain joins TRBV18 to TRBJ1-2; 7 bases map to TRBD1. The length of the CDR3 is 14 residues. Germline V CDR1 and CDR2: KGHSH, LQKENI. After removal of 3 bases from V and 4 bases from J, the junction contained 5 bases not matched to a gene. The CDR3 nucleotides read TGTGCCAGCTCACCCACAGGGGATTCCTATGGCTACACCTTC. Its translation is CASSPTGDSYGYTF.

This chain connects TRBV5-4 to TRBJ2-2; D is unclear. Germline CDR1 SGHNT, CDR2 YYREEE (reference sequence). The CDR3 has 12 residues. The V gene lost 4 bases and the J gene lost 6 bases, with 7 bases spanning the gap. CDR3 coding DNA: TGTGCCAGCAGCGGCGGAGCCGGGGAGCTGTTTTTT. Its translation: CASSGGAGELFF.

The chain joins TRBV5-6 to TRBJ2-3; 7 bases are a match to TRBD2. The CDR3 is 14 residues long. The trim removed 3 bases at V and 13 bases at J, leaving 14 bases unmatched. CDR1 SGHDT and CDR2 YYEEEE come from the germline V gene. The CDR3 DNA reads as TGTGCCAGCAGCTCCAGCGGGGTCGGGAGAATGAAGTATTTT. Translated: CASSSSGVGRMKYF.

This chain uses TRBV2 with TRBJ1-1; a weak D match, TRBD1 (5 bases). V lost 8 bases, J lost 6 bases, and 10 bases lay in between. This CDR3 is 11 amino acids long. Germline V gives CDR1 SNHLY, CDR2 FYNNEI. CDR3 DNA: TGTGCCAGCCAAGGGGTGTCTGAAGCTTTCTTT. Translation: CASQGVSEAFF.

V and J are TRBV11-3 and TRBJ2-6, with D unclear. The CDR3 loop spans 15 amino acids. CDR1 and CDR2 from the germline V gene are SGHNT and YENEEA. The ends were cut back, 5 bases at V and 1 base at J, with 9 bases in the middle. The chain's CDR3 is CASSLLLSGANVLTF. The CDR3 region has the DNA TGTGCCAGCAGCCTACTGTTATCTGGGGCCAACGTCCTGACTTTC.

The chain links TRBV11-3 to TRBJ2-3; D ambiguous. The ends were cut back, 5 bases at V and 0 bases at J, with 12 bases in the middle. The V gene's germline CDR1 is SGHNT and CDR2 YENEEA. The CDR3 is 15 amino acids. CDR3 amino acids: CASSLGRRSTDTQYF. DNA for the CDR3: TGTGCCAGCAGCCTAGGTAGGAGAAGCACAGATACGCAGTATTTT.

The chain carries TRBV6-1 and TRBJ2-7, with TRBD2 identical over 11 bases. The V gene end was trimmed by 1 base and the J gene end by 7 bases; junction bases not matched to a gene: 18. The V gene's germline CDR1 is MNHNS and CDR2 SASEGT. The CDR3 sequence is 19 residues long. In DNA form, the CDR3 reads TGTGCCAGCAGTGAAGAAGGAGCTAGCGGGAGGCCGCGTGAATTAGAGCAGTACTTC. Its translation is CASSEEGASGRPRELEQYF.

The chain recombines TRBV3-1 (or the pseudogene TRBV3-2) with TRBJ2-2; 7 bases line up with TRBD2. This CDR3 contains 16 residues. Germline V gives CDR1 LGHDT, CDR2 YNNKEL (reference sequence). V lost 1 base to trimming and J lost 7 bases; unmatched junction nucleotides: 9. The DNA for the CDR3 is TGTGCCAGCAGCCAAGTGCACGGGAGGAGGGGCGGGGAGCTGTTTTTT. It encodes CASSQVHGRRGGELFF.

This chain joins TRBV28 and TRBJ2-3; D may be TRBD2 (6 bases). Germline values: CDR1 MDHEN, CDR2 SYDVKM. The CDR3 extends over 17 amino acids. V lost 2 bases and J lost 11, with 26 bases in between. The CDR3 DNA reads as TGTGCCAGCAGTTTACCCCTAGGAGTTGACTTGGCGGGGTGGCAGTATTTT. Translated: CASSLPLGVDLAGWQYF.

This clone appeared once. CDR3 residues: CASSWRQGPRSYEQYF. As DNA, the CDR3 is TGTGCCAGCAGTTGGAGACAGGGGCCACGCTCCTACGAGCAGTACTTC. This chain connects TRBV27 to TRBJ2-7; TRBD1 matches at 8 bases. The V gene end was trimmed by 4 bases and the J gene end by 0 bases; junction bases not matched to a gene: 8. This CDR3 has 16 amino acids. The V gene's germline CDR1 is MNHEY and CDR2 SMNVEV (reference sequence).

The CDR3, as DNA: TGTGCCAGCTCACCACTGGACAGGGGGCGCGGTAATGAAAAACTGTTTTTT. It codes for CASSPLDRGRGNEKLFF. The chain combines TRBV18 with TRBJ1-4, with 11 bases lining up with TRBD1. The length of the CDR3 is 17 residues. The germline V gene has CDR1 KGHSH and CDR2 LQKENI. The trim removed 1 base at V and 4 bases at J, leaving 5 bases unmatched.

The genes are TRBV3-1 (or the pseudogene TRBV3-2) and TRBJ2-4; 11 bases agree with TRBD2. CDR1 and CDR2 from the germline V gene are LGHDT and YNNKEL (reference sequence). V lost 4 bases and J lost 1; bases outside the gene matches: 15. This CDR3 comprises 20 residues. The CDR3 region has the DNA TGTGCCAGCAGCCCTTGGGGGATAGCGGGAGGGCCGAGGGCCAAAAACATTCAGTACTTC. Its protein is CASSPWGIAGGPRAKNIQYF.

CDR3 protein: CASGPTPRLDEKLFF. CDR3 coding DNA: TGTGCCAGCGGCCCCACCCCCAGACTAGACGAAAAACTGTTTTTT. The rearrangement links TRBV3-1 (or the pseudogene TRBV3-2) to TRBJ1-4; no definite D call. Looked up from germline, CDR1 is LGHDT and CDR2 is YNNKEL (reference sequence). V lost 8 bases and J lost 8, with 21 bases in between. The CDR3 sequence is 15 residues long.

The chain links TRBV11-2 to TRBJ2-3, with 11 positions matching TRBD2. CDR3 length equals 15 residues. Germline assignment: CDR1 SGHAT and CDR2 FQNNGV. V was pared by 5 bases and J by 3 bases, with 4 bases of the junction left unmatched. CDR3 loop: CASSPGLADTDTQYF. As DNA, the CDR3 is TGTGCCAGCAGCCCGGGACTAGCGGATACAGATACGCAGTATTTT.

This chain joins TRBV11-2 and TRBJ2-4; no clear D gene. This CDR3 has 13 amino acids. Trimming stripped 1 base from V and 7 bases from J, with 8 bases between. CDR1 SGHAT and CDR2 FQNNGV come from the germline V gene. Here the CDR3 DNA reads TGTGCCAGCAGCTTAGGGCAGGCGAACATTCAGTACTTC. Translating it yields CASSLGQANIQYF.

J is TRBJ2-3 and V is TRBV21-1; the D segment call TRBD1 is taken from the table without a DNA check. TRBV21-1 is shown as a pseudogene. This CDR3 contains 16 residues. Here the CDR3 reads CASSTRRTGGTDTQYF. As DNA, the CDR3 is TGTGCCAGCAGCACCCGCAGGACAGGGGGCACAGATACGCAGTATTTT.

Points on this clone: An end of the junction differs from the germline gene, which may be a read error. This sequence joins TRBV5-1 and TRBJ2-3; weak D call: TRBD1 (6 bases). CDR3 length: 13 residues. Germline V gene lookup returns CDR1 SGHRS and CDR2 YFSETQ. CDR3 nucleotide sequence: TGCGCCAGCAGCTTGGTAGGGGACACGTCTTACCACTTT. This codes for CASSLVGDTSYHF.

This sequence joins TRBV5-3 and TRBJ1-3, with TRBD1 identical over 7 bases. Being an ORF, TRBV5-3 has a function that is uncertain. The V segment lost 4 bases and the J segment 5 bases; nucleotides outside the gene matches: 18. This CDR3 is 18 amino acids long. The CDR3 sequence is CARSHRTGSFSTRNTIYF. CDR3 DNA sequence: TGTGCCAGAAGCCACAGGACAGGTTCTTTCTCTACCAGAAACACCATATATTTT.

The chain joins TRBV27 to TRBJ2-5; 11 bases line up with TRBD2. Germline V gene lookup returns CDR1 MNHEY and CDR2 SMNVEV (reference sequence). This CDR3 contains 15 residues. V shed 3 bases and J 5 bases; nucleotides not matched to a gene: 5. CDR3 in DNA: TGTGCCAGCAGTTTGTTAGCGGGAGGGACGGAGACCCAGTACTTC. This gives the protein CASSLLAGGTETQYF.

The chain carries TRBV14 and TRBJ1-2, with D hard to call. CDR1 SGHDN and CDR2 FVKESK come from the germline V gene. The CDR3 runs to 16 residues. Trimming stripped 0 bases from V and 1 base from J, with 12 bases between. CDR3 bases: TGTGCCAGCAGCCAAGATCCGGCGGGCAGTAACTATGGCTACACCTTC. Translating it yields CASSQDPAGSNYGYTF.

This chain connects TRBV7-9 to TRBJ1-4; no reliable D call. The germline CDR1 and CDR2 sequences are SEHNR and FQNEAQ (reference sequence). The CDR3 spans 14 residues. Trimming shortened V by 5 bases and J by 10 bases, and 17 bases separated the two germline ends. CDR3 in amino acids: CASSPLDGVGKLFF. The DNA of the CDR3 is TGTGCCAGCAGCCCCCTCGACGGGGTGGGAAAACTGTTTTTT.

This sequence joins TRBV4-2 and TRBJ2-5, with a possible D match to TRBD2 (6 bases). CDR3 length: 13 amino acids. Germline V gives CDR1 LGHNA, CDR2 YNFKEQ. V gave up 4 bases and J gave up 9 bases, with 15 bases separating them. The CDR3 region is CASSLGTLDPQYF. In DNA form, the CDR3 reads TGTGCCAGCAGCCTAGGGACTCTGGATCCCCAGTACTTC.